The 21 T cell receptor beta chains listed next were all sequenced from one sample in a study of PD-L1 blockade in urothelial cancer. Here immunoSEQ multiplex PCR was the method, and the copy in TCRdb shows in-frame clones only, minus some. Here the sample spans about 51,000 clones, about 90% being singletons. Sequenced here: PBMCs, sampled around atezolizumab (anti-PD-L1) treatment. The receptors were gathered from a man aged 55 to 70 with urothelial cancer.

The rearrangement uses TRBV5-1 and TRBJ1-1, with TRBD1 matching 7 bases. CDR1 SGHRS and CDR2 YFSETQ come from the germline V gene. J gave up 0 bases and V 0 bases, and 2 bases lay outside the gene matches. The CDR3 runs 15 residues. CDR3 region: CASSLEGAVNTEAFF. CDR3 DNA sequence: TGCGCCAGCAGCTTGGAGGGGGCGGTGAACACTGAAGCTTTCTTT.

This clone was seen once. CDR3 nucleotides: TGTGCCAGCTCACCGGACAGCGGCAATCAGCCCCAGCATTTT. Amino acid sequence: CASSPDSGNQPQHF. The chain recombines TRBV18 with TRBJ1-5; weak D call: TRBD1 (6 bases). The CDR3 has 14 residues. Germline CDR1 reads KGHSH; CDR2 reads LQKENI. Trimming cost V 3 bases and J 2 bases, with 8 bases left between them.

The J gene is TRBJ2-1, the V gene TRBV10-3, with TRBD2 identical over 14 bases. The CDR3 extends over 14 amino acids. Germline lookup yields CDR1 ENHRY and CDR2 SYGVKD. With 10 bases clipped from V and 9 bases from J, the junction kept 8 bases outside the gene matches. DNA for the CDR3: TGTGCCACTCTGACTAGCGGGAGGGATAGTGAGCAGTTCTTC. Amino acids: CATLTSGRDSEQFF.

This clone has just one count. The gene calls are TRBV18 and TRBJ2-7; 9 bases are a match to TRBD1. The germline gives CDR1 KGHSH, CDR2 LQKENI. V lost 0 bases, J lost 4 bases, and 4 bases stayed unmatched. This CDR3 has 15 residues. The CDR3 protein is CASSPPGTGIYEQYF. CDR3 in DNA: TGTGCCAGCTCACCACCCGGGACAGGGATTTACGAGCAGTACTTC.

The chain is built from TRBV18 and TRBJ2-7; TRBD2 matches 7 bases. Germline-derived CDR1 and CDR2 are KGHSH and LQKENI. This CDR3 spans 15 amino acids. V shed 0 bases, J shed 2 bases, and the junction held 4 bases outside the gene matches. CDR3 protein: CASSPPAGTAYEQYF. The CDR3, as DNA: TGTGCCAGCTCACCACCAGCGGGAACAGCCTACGAGCAGTACTTC.

The chain carries TRBV29-1 and TRBJ2-1, with 11 bases lining up with TRBD1. Germline values: CDR1 SQVTM, CDR2 ANQGSEA. The CDR3 length is 16 residues. V was clipped by 7 bases and J by 7 bases; unmatched bases: 15. CDR3 loop: CSAKSRGTGGGNEQFF. The CDR3 nucleotides are TGCAGCGCCAAAAGTCGCGGGACAGGGGGAGGGAATGAGCAGTTCTTC.

This chain connects TRBV6-5 to TRBJ2-7, with D possibly being TRBD1 (8 bases). The CDR3 has 15 residues. The ends were cut back, 6 bases at V and 1 base at J, with 16 bases in the middle. Germline V lookup: CDR1 MNHEY, CDR2 SVGAGI. In DNA, the CDR3 is TGTGCCAGCAGACCTAACAGGGGGGGATCCTACGAGCAGTACTTC. Its protein is CASRPNRGGSYEQYF.

The V call is TRBV19, the J call TRBJ2-1, with TRBD2 identical over 7 bases. From germline, CDR1 is LNHDA and CDR2 SQIVND (reference sequence). This CDR3 has 15 amino acids. Losses at the gene ends were 5 bases for V and 4 bases for J; bases not matched to a gene: 8. The DNA of the CDR3 is TGTGCCAGTAGTCTGTGGGAGGGGCCTTACAATGAGCAGTTCTTC. Protein: CASSLWEGPYNEQFF.

The chain carries TRBV9 and TRBJ2-1, with D possibly being TRBD1 (8 bases). This CDR3 has 17 residues. Between the trimmed V and J ends, which lost 5 bases and 0 bases, there was a span of 18 bases. Germline V gives CDR1 SGDLS, CDR2 YYNGEE. The CDR3 reads CASSGGRDRSSYNEQFF. The CDR3 coding sequence is TGTGCCAGCAGTGGGGGGAGGGACAGGAGCTCCTACAATGAGCAGTTCTTC.

The J gene is TRBJ2-7, the V gene TRBV18; no clear D gene. Germline-derived CDR1 and CDR2 are KGHSH and LQKENI. Between the trimmed V and J ends, which lost 8 bases and 0 bases, there was a span of 14 bases. The CDR3 contains 14 residues. In DNA form, the CDR3 reads TGTGCCAGCCCAAGGCAGGTCCTCTCCTACGAGCAGTACTTC. It specifies CASPRQVLSYEQYF.

This chain links TRBV30 with TRBJ1-3; the match to TRBD1 covers 9 bases. Germline loops: CDR1 GTSNPN, CDR2 SVGIG (reference sequence). The CDR3 totals 16 residues. The V and J ends lost 0 bases and 4 bases, in that order; junction bases with no gene match: 7. CDR3 protein: CAWSVIGTGQGNTIYF. For the CDR3, the DNA is TGTGCCTGGAGTGTAATCGGGACAGGGCAAGGAAACACCATATATTTT.

The rearrangement joins TRBV11-2 to TRBJ2-2; 8 bases map to TRBD2. There are 15 residues in the CDR3. The V gene's germline CDR1 is SGHAT and CDR2 FQNNGV. Trimming removed 1 base from V and 4 bases from J; junction bases left unmatched: 2. CDR3 sequence (DNA): TGTGCCAGCAGCTTAGCGGGGGGGCGCACCGGGGAGCTGTTTTTT. As protein: CASSLAGGRTGELFF.

V usage is TRBV6-4 and J usage is TRBJ1-5; a possible D gene is TRBD1 (6 bases). Trimming shortened V by 5 bases and J by 6 bases, and 11 bases separated the two germline ends. The CDR3 totals 13 residues. Germline CDR1 MRHNA, CDR2 SNTAGT. CDR3 region: CASSFDRSQPQHF. The CDR3 nucleotides are TGTGCCAGCAGTTTCGACAGGTCTCAGCCCCAGCATTTT.

The chain couples TRBV2 to TRBJ1-2; D remains unclear. Trimming took 4 bases from V and 2 from J, leaving 14 bases between them. CDR1 and CDR2 from the germline V gene are SNHLY and FYNNEI. The CDR3 sequence is 15 residues long. CDR3 DNA sequence: TGTGCCAGCAGTGGGCCTGGGAGGTTCAACTATGGCTACACCTTC. Amino acids: CASSGPGRFNYGYTF.

CDR3 protein: CASSQYVGTAVEAFF. CDR3 DNA: TGCGCCAGCAGCCAATATGTGGGGACAGCCGTTGAAGCTTTCTTT. V usage is TRBV4-1 and J usage is TRBJ1-1, with 7 bases identical to TRBD1. The CDR3 loop spans 15 amino acids. From germline, CDR1 is MGHRA and CDR2 YSYEKL. V shed 2 bases, J shed 7 bases, and the junction held 10 bases outside the gene matches.

This clone was picked up a small number of times. The V and J genes are TRBV20-1 and TRBJ1-1; 8 bases align to TRBD1. Germline V CDR1 and CDR2: DFQATT, SNEGSKA (reference sequence). CDR3 length: 10 residues. For the CDR3, the DNA is TGCAGGTTGGACAGGGTCGAAGCTTTCTTT. Translated: CRLDRVEAFF.

The V and J genes are TRBV4-3 and TRBJ1-5; D is possibly TRBD1 (5 bases). V dropped 3 bases and J dropped 2 bases, with 20 bases sitting between them. The germline CDR1 and CDR2 sequences are LGHNA and YSLEER. The CDR3 consists of 18 residues. Here the CDR3 reads CASSQSGGPGFRNQPQHF. In nucleotides, the CDR3 is TGCGCCAGCAGCCAGTCCGGTGGGCCAGGGTTTCGCAATCAGCCCCAGCATTTT.

The rearrangement joins TRBV27 to TRBJ1-6; D not resolved. Germline V lookup: CDR1 MNHEY, CDR2 SMNVEV (reference sequence). The CDR3 totals 19 residues. Trimming removed 1 base from V and 1 base from J, with 17 bases in between. CDR3 nucleotides: TGTGCCAGCAGTTTATTTTTCGTTCCCACCCGGTCCTATAATTCACCCCTCCACTTT. This gives the protein CASSLFFVPTRSYNSPLHF.

CDR3 nucleotides: TGTGCCAGCAGCTTAACAGCGGGGGGGCATGAGACCCAGTACTTC. Translated: CASSLTAGGHETQYF. V usage is TRBV11-2 and J usage is TRBJ2-5; 10 bases fit TRBD2. Germline CDR1 reads SGHAT; CDR2 reads FQNNGV. Losses at the gene ends were 2 bases for V and 5 bases for J; bases not matched to a gene: 5. The CDR3 covers 15 residues.

J is TRBJ2-3 and V is TRBV19, with a tentative D call TRBD2 (5 bases). V dropped 2 bases and J dropped 4 bases, with 10 bases sitting between them. The germline V gene encodes CDR1 LNHDA and CDR2 SQIVND (reference sequence). The CDR3 length is 14 residues. CDR3 in amino acids: CASSILANSDTQYF. The CDR3 coding sequence is TGTGCCAGTAGTATACTAGCTAATTCAGATACGCAGTATTTT.

J is TRBJ1-1 and V is TRBV7-2; TRBD1 agrees at 8 bases. V shed 3 bases and J 7 bases; nucleotides not matched to a gene: 7. Germline values: CDR1 SGHTA, CDR2 FQGNSA. The CDR3 sequence is 14 residues long. The CDR3 reads CASSFRTGKSEAFF. The CDR3 DNA reads TGTGCCAGCAGCTTTCGGACAGGGAAAAGTGAAGCTTTCTTT.